This TCR beta chain originates from a study of neurological immune-mediated disorders. Whole-study results and caveats: Among expanded clones, no CDR3 amino acid sequences were shared across subjects, a pattern suggesting private repertoires in all groups. Healthy controls had more TCR clonal expansion than multiple sclerosis, which showed the least, whereas HTLV-1-associated myelopathy showed the most.

Sample time point: longitudinal time-point 2. 2 million PBMCs stored at -80 C were the source of the unsorted libraries. Sequencing runs each generated in excess of 190 million TCR-beta sequences derived from 15-18 subjects. Using its own MiXCR run on the 5' RACE reads, TCRdb lists one record per CDR3 protein. The sample has under 40,000 distinct CDR3 sequences, less than 15% seen once. This clonotype has at least ten counts. Its specificity is not known. CDR1 is SQVTM and CDR2 is ANQGSEA in the germline V gene. The ends were cut back, 3 bases at V and 8 bases at J, with 17 bases in the middle. The CDR3 is 14 residues long.

This sequence joins TRBV29-1 and TRBJ2-1, with D maybe TRBD1 (6 bases). This sequence originates from a woman aged 40 to 50 in good health. Sequencing was carried out using PBMCs. As DNA, the CDR3 is TGCAGCGTTGATGGGGTGGGGGCGCTAGATGAGCAGTTCTTC. It is translated as CSVDGVGALDEQFF.